These 2 T cell receptor beta chains were sequenced from one sample in a study of a mutant IDH1 vaccine in newly diagnosed glioma. Time point of the sample: baseline, week 1 (first vaccination visit). Noted treatment: pre-vaccination baseline after standard-of-care therapy. Profiling relied on immunoSEQ multiplex PCR, and the TCRdb table lists in-frame clones only, not all of them. This sample has around 59,000 clones, with 80% to 95% found just once. The source was PBMCs, collected from a glioma patient treated with radiotherapy, temozolomide or both. The receptors originated from a man in his fifties or sixties with glioma.

V and J are TRBV7-3 and TRBJ1-1; TRBD1 might be the D (6 bases). Germline assignment: CDR1 SGHTA and CDR2 FQGTGA. The CDR3 contains 18 residues. V lost 1 base and J lost 0, with 18 bases in between. The CDR3 loop is CASSLIGGPGQMNTEAFF. The CDR3 DNA reads as TGTGCCAGCAGCTTAATCGGGGGGCCCGGACAGATGAACACTGAAGCTTTCTTT.

The V call is TRBV6-1, the J call TRBJ2-1; 10 nucleotides agree with TRBD2. Germline V CDR1 and CDR2: MNHNS, SASEGT. V shed 4 bases and J 2 bases; nucleotides not matched to a gene: 5. This CDR3 contains 16 residues. CDR3 amino acids: CASSVLLAGPYNEQFF. Written as DNA, the CDR3 is TGTGCCAGCAGTGTCCTACTAGCGGGACCCTACAATGAGCAGTTCTTC.